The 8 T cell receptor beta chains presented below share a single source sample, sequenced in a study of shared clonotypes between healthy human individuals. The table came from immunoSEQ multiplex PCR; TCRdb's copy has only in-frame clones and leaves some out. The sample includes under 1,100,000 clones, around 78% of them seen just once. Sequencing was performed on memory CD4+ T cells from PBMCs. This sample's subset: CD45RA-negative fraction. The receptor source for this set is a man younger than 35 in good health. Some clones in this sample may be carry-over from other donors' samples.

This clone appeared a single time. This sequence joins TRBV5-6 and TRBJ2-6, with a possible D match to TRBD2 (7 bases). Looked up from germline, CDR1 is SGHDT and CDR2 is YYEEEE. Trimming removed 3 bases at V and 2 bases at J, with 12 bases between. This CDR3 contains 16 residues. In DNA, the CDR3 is TGTGCCAGCAGCTATAGGGGGGGGACTGGGGCCAACGTCCTGACTTTC. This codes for CASSYRGGTGANVLTF.

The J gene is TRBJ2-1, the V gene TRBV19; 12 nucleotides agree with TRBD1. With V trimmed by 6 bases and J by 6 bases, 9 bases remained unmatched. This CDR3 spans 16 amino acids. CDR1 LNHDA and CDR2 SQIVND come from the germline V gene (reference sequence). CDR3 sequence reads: CASRITGTGGFNEQFF. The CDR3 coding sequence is TGTGCCAGTAGAATAACCGGGACAGGGGGCTTCAATGAGCAGTTCTTC.

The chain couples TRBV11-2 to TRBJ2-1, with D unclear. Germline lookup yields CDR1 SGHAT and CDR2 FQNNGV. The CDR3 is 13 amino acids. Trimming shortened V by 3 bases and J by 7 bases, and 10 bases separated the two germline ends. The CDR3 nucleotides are TGTGCCAGCAGCTTGGCCAGATGGAATGAGCAGTTCTTC. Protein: CASSLARWNEQFF.

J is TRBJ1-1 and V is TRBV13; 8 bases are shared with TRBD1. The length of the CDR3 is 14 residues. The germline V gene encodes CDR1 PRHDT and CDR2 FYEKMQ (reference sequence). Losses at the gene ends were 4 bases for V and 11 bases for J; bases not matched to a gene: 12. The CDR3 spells CASSWTGTSGRAFF. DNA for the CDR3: TGTGCCAGCAGCTGGACAGGGACCAGCGGTCGGGCTTTCTTT.

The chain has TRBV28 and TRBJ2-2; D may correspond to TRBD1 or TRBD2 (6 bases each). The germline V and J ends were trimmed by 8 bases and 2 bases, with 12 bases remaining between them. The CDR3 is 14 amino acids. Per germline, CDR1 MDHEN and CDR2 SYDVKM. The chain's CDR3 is CASGGGVNTGELFF. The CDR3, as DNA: TGTGCCAGCGGGGGCGGGGTAAACACCGGGGAGCTGTTTTTT.

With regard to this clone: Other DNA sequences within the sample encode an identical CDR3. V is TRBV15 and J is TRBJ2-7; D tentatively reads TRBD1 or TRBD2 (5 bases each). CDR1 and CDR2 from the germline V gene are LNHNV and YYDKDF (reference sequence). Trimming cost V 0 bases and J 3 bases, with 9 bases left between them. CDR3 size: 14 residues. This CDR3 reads CATSREGRVYEQYF. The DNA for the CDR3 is TGTGCCACCAGCAGAGAGGGACGAGTCTACGAGCAGTACTTC.

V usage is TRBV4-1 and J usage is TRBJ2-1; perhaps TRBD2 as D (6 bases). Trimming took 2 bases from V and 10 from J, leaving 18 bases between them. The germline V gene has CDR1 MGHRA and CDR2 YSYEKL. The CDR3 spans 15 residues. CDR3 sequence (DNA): TGCGCCAGCAGCCAAACTTTGGGGCCGGGAGCCGAGCAGTTCTTC. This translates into CASSQTLGPGAEQFF.

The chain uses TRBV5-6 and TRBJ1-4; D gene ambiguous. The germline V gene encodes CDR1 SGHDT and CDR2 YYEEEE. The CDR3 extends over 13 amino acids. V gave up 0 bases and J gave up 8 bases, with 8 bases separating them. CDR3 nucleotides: TGTGCCAGCAGCTTGGGCCCGAAGGAAAAACTGTTTTTT. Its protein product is CASSLGPKEKLFF.